This entry concerns a single T cell receptor (beta chain). V was clipped by 2 bases and J by 0 bases, with 10 bases between them. The CDR3 has 15 amino acids. From germline, CDR1 is LGHDT and CDR2 YNNKEL (reference sequence). The sample is drawn from a study of blood T cell repertoires in COVID-19. Study information: T cells, B-cell-depleted T cells, or PBMCs provided the cDNA or gDNA that served as material.

Profiling relied on immunoSEQ multiplex PCR, and the TCRdb table lists in-frame clones only, not all of them. The sample gives about 250,000 clones, 81% of which show up once; 6% to 9.5% is in the top ten. The clonotype was recovered from a woman aged 80 or over with acute or convalescent COVID-19. The V call is TRBV3-1 (or the pseudogene TRBV3-2), the J call TRBJ1-2, with D perhaps TRBD1 (5 bases). The sequenced sample was peripheral blood. The DNA for the CDR3 is TGTGCCAGCAGCCAAACACAGGCTCCTAACTATGGCTACACCTTC. Translating it yields CASSQTQAPNYGYTF.